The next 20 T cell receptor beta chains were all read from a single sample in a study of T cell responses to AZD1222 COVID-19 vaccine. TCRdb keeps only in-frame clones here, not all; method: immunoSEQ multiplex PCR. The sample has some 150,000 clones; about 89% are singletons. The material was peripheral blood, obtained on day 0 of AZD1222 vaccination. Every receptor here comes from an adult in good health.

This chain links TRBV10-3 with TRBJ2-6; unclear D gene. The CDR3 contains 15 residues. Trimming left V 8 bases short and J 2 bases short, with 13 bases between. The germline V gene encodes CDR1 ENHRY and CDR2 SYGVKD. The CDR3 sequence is CAISARDTGANVLTF. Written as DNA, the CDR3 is TGTGCCATCTCAGCCCGAGATACTGGGGCCAACGTCCTGACTTTC.

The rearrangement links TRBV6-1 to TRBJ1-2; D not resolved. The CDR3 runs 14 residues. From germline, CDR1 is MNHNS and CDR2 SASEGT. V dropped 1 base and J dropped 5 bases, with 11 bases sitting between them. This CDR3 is CASSEGAVYYGYTF. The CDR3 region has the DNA TGTGCCAGCAGTGAAGGGGCAGTCTATTATGGCTACACCTTC.

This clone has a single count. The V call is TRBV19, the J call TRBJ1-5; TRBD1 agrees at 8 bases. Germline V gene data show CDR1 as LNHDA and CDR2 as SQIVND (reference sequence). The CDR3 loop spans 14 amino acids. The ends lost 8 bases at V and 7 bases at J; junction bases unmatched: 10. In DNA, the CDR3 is TGTGCCAGTGACGACAGGGGAATCTCCCAGCCCCAGCATTTT. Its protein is CASDDRGISQPQHF.

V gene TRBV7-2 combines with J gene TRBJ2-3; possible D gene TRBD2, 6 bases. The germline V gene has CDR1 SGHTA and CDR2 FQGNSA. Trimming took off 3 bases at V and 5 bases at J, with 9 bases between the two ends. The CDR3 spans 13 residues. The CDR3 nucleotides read TGTGCCAGCAGCTTCGGAGCGGGAGATACGCAGTATTTT. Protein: CASSFGAGDTQYF.

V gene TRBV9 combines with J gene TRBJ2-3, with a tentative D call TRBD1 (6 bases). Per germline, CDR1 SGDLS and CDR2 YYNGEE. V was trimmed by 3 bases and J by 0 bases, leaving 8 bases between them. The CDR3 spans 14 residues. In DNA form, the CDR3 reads TGTGCCAGCAGCGCTCAGGGGAGCACAGATACGCAGTATTTT. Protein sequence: CASSAQGSTDTQYF.

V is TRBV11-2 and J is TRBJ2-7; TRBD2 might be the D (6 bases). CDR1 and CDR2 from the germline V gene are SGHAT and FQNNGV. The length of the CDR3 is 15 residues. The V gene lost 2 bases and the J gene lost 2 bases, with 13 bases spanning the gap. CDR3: CASSLYAGRTYEQYF. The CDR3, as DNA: TGTGCCAGCAGCTTATACGCGGGGCGAACCTACGAGCAGTACTTC.

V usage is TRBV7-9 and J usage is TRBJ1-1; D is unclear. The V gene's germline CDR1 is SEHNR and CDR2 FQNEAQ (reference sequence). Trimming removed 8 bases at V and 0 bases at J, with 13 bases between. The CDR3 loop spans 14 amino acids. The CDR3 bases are TGTGCCAGCCTTAAGCAAGAGCTGAACACTGAAGCTTTCTTT. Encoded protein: CASLKQELNTEAFF.

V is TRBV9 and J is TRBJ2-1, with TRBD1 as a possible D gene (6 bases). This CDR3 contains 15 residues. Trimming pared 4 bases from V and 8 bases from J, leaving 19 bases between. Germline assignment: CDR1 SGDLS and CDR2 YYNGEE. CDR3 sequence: CASSQGWGNRDEQFF. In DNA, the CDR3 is TGTGCCAGCAGCCAGGGGTGGGGAAATAGGGATGAGCAGTTCTTC.

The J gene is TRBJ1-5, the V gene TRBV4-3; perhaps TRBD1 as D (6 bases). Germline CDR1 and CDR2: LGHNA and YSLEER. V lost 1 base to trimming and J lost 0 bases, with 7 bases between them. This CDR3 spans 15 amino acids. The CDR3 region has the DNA TGCGCCAGCAGCCAAGTACAGGGTAGCAATCAGCCCCAGCATTTT. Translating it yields CASSQVQGSNQPQHF.

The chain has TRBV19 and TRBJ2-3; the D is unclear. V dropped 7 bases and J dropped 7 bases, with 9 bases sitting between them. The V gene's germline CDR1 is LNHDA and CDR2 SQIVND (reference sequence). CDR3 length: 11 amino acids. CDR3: CASIWRNTQYF. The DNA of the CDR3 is TGTGCCAGTATATGGCGGAATACGCAGTATTTT.

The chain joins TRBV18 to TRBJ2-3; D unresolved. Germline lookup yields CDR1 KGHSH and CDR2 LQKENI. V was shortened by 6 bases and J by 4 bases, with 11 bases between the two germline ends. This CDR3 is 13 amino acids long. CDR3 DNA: TGTGCCAGCTCCCAACTACGTGCAGATACGCAGTATTTT. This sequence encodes CASSQLRADTQYF.

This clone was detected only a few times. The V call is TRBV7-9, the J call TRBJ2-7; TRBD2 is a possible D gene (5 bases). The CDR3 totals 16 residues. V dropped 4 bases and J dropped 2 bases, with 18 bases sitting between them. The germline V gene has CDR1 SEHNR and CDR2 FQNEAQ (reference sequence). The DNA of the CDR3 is TGTGCCAGCAGCTCCCGATGGACGTGGGAGACCTACGAGCAGTACTTC. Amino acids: CASSSRWTWETYEQYF.

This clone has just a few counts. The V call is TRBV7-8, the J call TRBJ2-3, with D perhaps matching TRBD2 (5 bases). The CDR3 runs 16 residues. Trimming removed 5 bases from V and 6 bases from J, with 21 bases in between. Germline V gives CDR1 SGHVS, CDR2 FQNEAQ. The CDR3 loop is CASSPTTTRRGDTQYF. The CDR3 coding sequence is TGTGCCAGCAGCCCAACGACTACCCGTCGAGGCGATACGCAGTATTTT. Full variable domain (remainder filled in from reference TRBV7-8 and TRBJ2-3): GAGVSQSPRYKVAKRGQDVALRCDPISGHVSLFWYQQALGQGPEFLTYFQNEAQLDKSGLPSDRFFAERPEGSVSTLKIQRTQQEDSAVYLCASSPTTTRRGDTQYFGPGTRLTVL.

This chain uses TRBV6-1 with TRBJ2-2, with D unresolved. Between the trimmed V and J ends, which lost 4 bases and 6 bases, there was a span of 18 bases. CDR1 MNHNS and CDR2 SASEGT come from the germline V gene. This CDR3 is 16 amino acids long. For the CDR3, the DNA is TGTGCCAGCAGTGCCCAAAGTATAGTCGTCGCCGGGGAGCTGTTTTTT. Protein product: CASSAQSIVVAGELFF.

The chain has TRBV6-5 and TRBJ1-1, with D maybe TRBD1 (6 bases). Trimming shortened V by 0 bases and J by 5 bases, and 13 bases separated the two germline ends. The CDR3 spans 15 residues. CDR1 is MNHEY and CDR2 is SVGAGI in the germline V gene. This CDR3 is CASSYSRGAWTEAFF. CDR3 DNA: TGTGCCAGCAGTTACTCGAGGGGGGCGTGGACTGAAGCTTTCTTT.

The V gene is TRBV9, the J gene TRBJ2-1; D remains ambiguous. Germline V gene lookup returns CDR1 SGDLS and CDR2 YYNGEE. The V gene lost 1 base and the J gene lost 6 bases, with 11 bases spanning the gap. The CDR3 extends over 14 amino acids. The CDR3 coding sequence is TGTGCCAGCAGCGTAACTGGCAGTCCCAATGAGCAGTTCTTC. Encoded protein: CASSVTGSPNEQFF.

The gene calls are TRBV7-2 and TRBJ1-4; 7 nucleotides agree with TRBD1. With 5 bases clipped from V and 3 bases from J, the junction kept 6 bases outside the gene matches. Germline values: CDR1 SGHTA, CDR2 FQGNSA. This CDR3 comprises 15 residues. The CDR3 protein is CASSPTGVANEKLFF. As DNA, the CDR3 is TGTGCCAGCAGCCCCACAGGGGTCGCTAATGAAAAACTGTTTTTT.

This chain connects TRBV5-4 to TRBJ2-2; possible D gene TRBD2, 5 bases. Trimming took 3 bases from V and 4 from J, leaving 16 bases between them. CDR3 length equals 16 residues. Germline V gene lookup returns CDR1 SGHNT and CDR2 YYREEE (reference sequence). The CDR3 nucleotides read TGTGCCAGCAGCTCCGGGGTAGCCTTATTCACCGGGGAGCTGTTTTTT. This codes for CASSSGVALFTGELFF.

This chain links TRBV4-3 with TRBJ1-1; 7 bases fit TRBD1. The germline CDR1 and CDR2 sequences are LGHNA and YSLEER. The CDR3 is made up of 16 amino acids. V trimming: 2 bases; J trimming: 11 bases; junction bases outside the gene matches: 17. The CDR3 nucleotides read TGCGCCAGCAGCCAATCGACAGGGTTGTTAGGGGAAGAGGCTTTCTTT. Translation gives CASSQSTGLLGEEAFF.

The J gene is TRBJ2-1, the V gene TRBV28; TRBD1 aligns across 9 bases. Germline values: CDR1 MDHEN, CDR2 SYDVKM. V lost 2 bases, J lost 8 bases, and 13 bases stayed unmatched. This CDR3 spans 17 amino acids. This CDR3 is CASSLPRGQGRGYEQFF. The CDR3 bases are TGTGCCAGCAGTTTACCCCGAGGACAGGGGAGGGGTTATGAGCAGTTCTTC.